This TCR beta chain was sequenced during a study of technical replicates of blood from several donors. In germline, CDR1 is MNHNS, CDR2 SASEGT. The CDR3 loop spans 15 amino acids. The V and J ends lost 0 bases and 7 bases respectively, with 13 bases between them. The protocol was immunoSEQ multiplex PCR, while the TCRdb copy is restricted to in-frame clones and leaves out a portion. Altogether about 75,000 clones are present, roughly 91% being singletons, with the ten largest covering under 0.45%. The rearrangement links TRBV6-1 to TRBJ1-5, with D unclear. Sequencing was done on a sample of T cells isolated from PBMCs. The receptor was derived from a human donor in good health. Some clones in this sample may be carry-over from other donors' samples. The CDR3 DNA reads as TGTGCCAGCAGTGAAGCCGCTTACGGGGAGCAGCCCCAGCATTTT. Protein: CASSEAAYGEQPQHF.